This entry lists 9 T cell receptor beta chains sequenced from one sample in a study of molecular identifiers for immune sequencing clone quantification. TCRdb re-called the PCR reads with MiXCR, one entry per CDR3 protein. This table holds hundreds of thousands of distinct CDR3 sequences, roughly 23% found once. The sample consisted of naive CD8+ T cells from blood, with Jurkat cell RNA spiked in. The subset denotes: FACS-sorted CD8+CD4-CCR7+CD45RA+ naive T cells. The origin of the receptors is a human donor in good health. Some libraries in this study had Jurkat cell RNA spiked in.

The chain links TRBV7-9 to TRBJ2-7; 9 bases align to TRBD1. The CDR3 length is 16 residues. Looked up from germline, CDR1 is SEHNR and CDR2 is FQNEAQ (reference sequence). Trimming removed 4 bases from V and 9 bases from J; junction bases left unmatched: 16. In DNA, the CDR3 is TGTGCCAGCAGCTATGTTACGACGGGACAGGGAAGGGGGCAGTACTTC. Encoded protein: CASSYVTTGQGRGQYF. Supplemented by reference TRBV7-9 and TRBJ2-7, the full variable domain reads DTGVSQNPRHKITKRGQNVTFRCDPISEHNRLYWYRQTLGQGPEFLTYFQNEAQLEKSRLLSDRFSAERPKGSFSTLEIQRTEQGDSAMYLCASSYVTTGQGRGQYFGPGTRLTVT.

A note on this clonotype: This could be a read error, since a much larger clone is one nucleotide away. The chain links TRBV19 to TRBJ1-1, with TRBD1 matching over 7 bases. This CDR3 comprises 14 residues. Germline V gives CDR1 LNHDA, CDR2 SQIVND (reference sequence). The CDR3 spells CAGSQDRDGPEAFF. For the CDR3, the DNA is TGTGCCGGTAGTCAAGACAGGGACGGTCCTGAAGCTTTCTTT.

As for this clonotype: A much more abundant neighbour one base away suggests this may be a read error. This chain uses TRBV12-3 or TRBV12-4 with TRBJ2-7, with D tentatively TRBD2 (5 bases). Trimming pared 3 bases from V and 2 bases from J, leaving 17 bases between. The CDR3 loop spans 16 amino acids. The CDR3 spells CASSLAAGPAPYEQYF. The CDR3 DNA sequence: TGTGCCAGCAGTTTGGCCGCGGGTCCGGCCCCCTACGAGCAGTACTTC.

At least ten counts were recorded for this clonotype. The chain is built from TRBV29-1 and TRBJ1-2; the D is unclear. The V end lost 2 bases, the J end lost 7 bases, and 8 bases lay between the germline ends. The CDR3 is made up of 11 amino acids. The germline V gene encodes CDR1 SQVTM and CDR2 ANQGSEA. The CDR3 sequence: CSVENYGGYTF. As DNA, the CDR3 is TGCAGCGTTGAAAACTACGGTGGCTACACCTTC.

Ten or more counts support this clonotype. The chain links TRBV5-1 to TRBJ2-3; 8 bases line up with TRBD1. This CDR3 has 15 residues. Germline V gene data show CDR1 as SGHRS and CDR2 as YFSETQ. V lost 0 bases, J lost 6 bases, and 6 bases stayed unmatched. The CDR3 region is CASSLVAGGGDTQYF. In nucleotides, the CDR3 is TGCGCCAGCAGCTTGGTGGCAGGGGGCGGTGATACGCAGTATTTT.

This clonotype was observed many times. The V gene is TRBV27, the J gene TRBJ2-7; D unclear. The CDR3 covers 13 residues. The germline V gene has CDR1 MNHEY and CDR2 SMNVEV (reference sequence). V gave up 6 bases and J gave up 3 bases, with 12 bases separating them. The CDR3 loop reads CASSPRVFYEQYF. CDR3 in DNA: TGTGCCAGCAGCCCAAGAGTATTCTACGAGCAGTACTTC.

There are many counts of this clonotype. V usage is TRBV5-5 and J usage is TRBJ2-3, with D possibly being TRBD1 or TRBD2 (6 bases each). With 0 bases removed from V and 0 bases from J, the gap between germline ends came to 11 bases. The CDR3 extends over 16 amino acids. Germline V gene data show CDR1 as SGHKS and CDR2 as YYEKEE (reference sequence). The CDR3 DNA reads TGTGCCAGCAGCTTGGAGGGGGGCTCGAGCACAGATACGCAGTATTTT. As protein: CASSLEGGSSTDTQYF.

This clonotype showed up many times. The chain employs TRBV30 and TRBJ2-3, with TRBD2 as a possible D gene (7 bases). Trimming cost V 4 bases and J 2 bases, with 13 bases left between them. The CDR3 has 14 amino acids. CDR1 and CDR2 from the germline V gene are GTSNPN and SVGIG (reference sequence). In nucleotides, the CDR3 is TGTGCCTGGAACGGCGGGGGCACCACAGATACGCAGTATTTT. It codes for CAWNGGGTTDTQYF.

This clonotype occurred many times. This sequence joins TRBV30 and TRBJ2-7, with 8 bases aligning to TRBD2. CDR1 and CDR2 from the germline V gene are GTSNPN and SVGIG (reference sequence). Trimming removed 0 bases from V and 4 bases from J; junction bases left unmatched: 2. The CDR3 totals 13 residues. CDR3 coding DNA: TGTGCCTGGAGTGTCGGGGGGGTTTACGAGCAGTACTTC. The encoded protein is CAWSVGGVYEQYF.